Presented here are 13 T cell receptor beta chains from one specimen sequenced in a study of radiotherapy plus CTLA-4 blockade in lung cancer. The data were produced by immunoSEQ multiplex PCR, yet TCRdb's version contains in-frame clones alone and is incomplete. The data hold 45,000 to 60,000 clones, with 77% observed a single time. Specimen: peripheral blood, collected from a patient treated with radiotherapy plus ipilimumab. All receptors derive from a human donor with non-small cell lung cancer whose response to radiotherapy plus ipilimumab could not be evaluated.

This chain joins TRBV5-4 and TRBJ1-2, with 8 bases lining up with TRBD1. Trimming cost V 2 bases and J 8 bases; bases outside gene matches: 5. The length of the CDR3 is 13 residues. From germline, CDR1 is SGHNT and CDR2 YYREEE (reference sequence). The CDR3 DNA follows: TGTGCCAGCAGCTTTGACAGGGGTCACGGCTACACCTTC. Protein: CASSFDRGHGYTF.

This chain links TRBV4-2 with TRBJ2-7; 7 bases line up with TRBD2. CDR3 size: 15 residues. V lost 4 bases and J lost 1; bases outside the gene matches: 7. Germline CDR1 reads LGHNA; CDR2 reads YNFKEQ. Here the CDR3 reads CASSPSGGQSYEQYF. The CDR3 nucleotides are TGTGCCAGCAGCCCCTCGGGGGGTCAGTCCTACGAGCAGTACTTC.

This clone was recorded once. V and J are TRBV28 and TRBJ2-3, with 7 bases that match TRBD2. Germline loops: CDR1 MDHEN, CDR2 SYDVKM. With 1 base clipped from V and 6 bases from J, the junction kept 7 bases outside the gene matches. CDR3 size: 15 residues. The CDR3 is CASSLSKAGRDTQYF. The DNA for the CDR3 is TGTGCCAGCAGTTTATCCAAAGCGGGGCGGGATACGCAGTATTTT.

Concerning this clone: Other DNA sequences in the sample encode the same CDR3. The chain couples TRBV5-1 to TRBJ2-3; a possible D gene is TRBD2 (5 bases). The CDR3 has 13 amino acids. The V gene lost 0 bases and the J gene lost 4 bases, with 6 bases spanning the gap. CDR1 and CDR2 from the germline V gene are SGHRS and YFSETQ. This CDR3 reads CASSLERADTQYF. The CDR3 nucleotides read TGCGCCAGCAGCTTGGAGAGGGCAGATACGCAGTATTTT.

V is TRBV19 and J is TRBJ2-1, with 8 bases identical to TRBD1. Germline CDR1 and CDR2: LNHDA and SQIVND (reference sequence). The CDR3 spans 15 residues. J lost 7 bases, V lost 4 bases, and 9 bases had no gene match. Here the CDR3 reads CASSTRTGRVNEQFF. As DNA, the CDR3 is TGTGCCAGTAGTACCCGGACAGGGAGAGTAAATGAGCAGTTCTTC. The whole variable domain, remainder taken from reference TRBV19 and TRBJ2-1, is DGGITQSPKYLFRKEGQNVTLSCEQNLNHDAMYWYRQDPGQGLRLIYYSQIVNDFQKGDIAEGYSVSREKKESFPLTVTSAQKNPTAFYLCASSTRTGRVNEQFFGPGTRLTVL.

This chain links TRBV5-4 with TRBJ2-2; TRBD2 matches 11 bases. The CDR3 length is 17 residues. The germline V gene has CDR1 SGHNT and CDR2 YYREEE (reference sequence). V dropped 0 bases and J dropped 4; count of bases not matched to a gene: 5. CDR3 protein: CASSLGLAGGLTGELFF. DNA of the CDR3: TGTGCCAGCAGCTTGGGGCTAGCGGGGGGCCTCACCGGGGAGCTGTTTTTT.

The chain carries TRBV4-1 and TRBJ2-7, with D possibly matching TRBD2 (5 bases). There are 15 residues in the CDR3. Trimming took off 4 bases at V and 0 bases at J, with 13 bases between the two ends. In germline, CDR1 is MGHRA, CDR2 YSYEKL. Written as DNA, the CDR3 is TGCGCCAGCAGCCCCGCGGGCCTTAGCTCCTACGAGCAGTACTTC. Protein product: CASSPAGLSSYEQYF.

A few counts support this clone. This sequence joins TRBV14 and TRBJ2-1, with TRBD2 matching over 10 bases. The germline V gene has CDR1 SGHDN and CDR2 FVKESK. The CDR3 has 16 residues. Germline trimming cut 4 bases from V and 10 bases from J; bases unmatched to any gene: 13. The CDR3 is CASSPGKLAGRREQFF. The CDR3 nucleotides read TGTGCCAGCAGCCCAGGGAAACTAGCGGGAAGGAGGGAGCAGTTCTTC. The complete variable domain, with remaining parts taken from reference TRBV14 and TRBJ2-1, reads EAGVTQFPSHSVIEKGQTVTLRCDPISGHDNLYWYRRVMGKEIKFLLHFVKESKQDESGMPNNRFLAERTGGTYSTLKVQPAELEDSGVYFCASSPGKLAGRREQFFGPGTRLTVL.

This chain joins TRBV7-2 and TRBJ2-5; D uncertain. The CDR3 consists of 13 residues. Trimming pared 6 bases from V and 5 bases from J, leaving 13 bases between. The germline gives CDR1 SGHTA, CDR2 FQGNSA. CDR3 sequence: CASSRALRETQYF. For the CDR3, the DNA is TGTGCCAGCAGTCGAGCCTTGAGGGAGACCCAGTACTTC.

The V gene is TRBV7-2, the J gene TRBJ2-1, with TRBD2 matching 9 bases. Germline V gene data show CDR1 as SGHTA and CDR2 as FQGNSA. The CDR3 length is 18 residues. The junction had 10 bases not matched to a gene; V was cut back by 0 bases and J by 4 bases. The CDR3 DNA sequence: TGTGCCAGCAGCTTAGCTAGCGGGGGAACCCGTCCGTACAATGAGCAGTTCTTC. Its protein is CASSLASGGTRPYNEQFF.

The chain recombines TRBV18 with TRBJ2-3; 14 nucleotides align to TRBD2. The germline CDR1 and CDR2 sequences are KGHSH and LQKENI. This CDR3 is 17 amino acids long. V lost 5 bases, J lost 3 bases, and 7 bases stayed unmatched. The CDR3 spells CASSGTSGSTGTDTQYF. CDR3 DNA: TGTGCCAGCTCAGGGACTAGCGGGAGTACGGGAACAGATACGCAGTATTTT. Looking up the rest from reference TRBV18 and TRBJ2-3 gives the full variable domain: NAGVMQNPRHLVRRRGQEARLRCSPMKGHSHVYWYRQLPEEGLKFMVYLQKENIIDESGMPKERFSAEFPKEGPSILRIQQVVRGDSAAYFCASSGTSGSTGTDTQYFGPGTRLTVL.

The chain couples TRBV28 to TRBJ2-6; perhaps TRBD1 as D (5 bases). The V gene's germline CDR1 is MDHEN and CDR2 SYDVKM. V was trimmed by 5 bases and J by 3 bases, leaving 11 bases between them. This CDR3 spans 15 amino acids. CDR3 protein: CASSIRVGGANVLTF. The CDR3 DNA sequence: TGTGCCAGCAGTATCAGGGTAGGTGGGGCCAACGTCCTGACTTTC.

The J gene is TRBJ2-1, the V gene TRBV9, with D possibly being TRBD1 (6 bases). V lost 0 bases, J lost 7 bases, and 17 bases lay in between. From germline, CDR1 is SGDLS and CDR2 YYNGEE. The length of the CDR3 is 16 residues. CDR3 nucleotide sequence: TGTGCCAGCAGCGTAGTGTCGAGGGGGACGGGGAATGAGCAGTTCTTC. This sequence encodes CASSVVSRGTGNEQFF.